This TCR beta chain was sequenced for a study of T cells expressing NK-cell markers. TCRdb re-called the 5' RACE reads and catalogs CDR3 proteins one per entry, DNA excluded. The sample table sets out about 550,000 distinct CDR3 sequences. Concerning this clonotype itself: As yet, its antigen is unknown.

Germline V lookup: CDR1 SGHTA, CDR2 FQGNSA. The CDR3 sequence is 19 residues long. Study-level points and caveats: Of the CD8+ T cell pool in roughly six donors, about 1.0-7.0% was accounted for by dominant NKG2C+ clonotypes.

The specimen was blood T cells: a sorted CD56 or NKG2C T cell subset, CD4+ or CD8+ T cells, or bulk PBMC T cells (not recorded which). The source is a man aged 18-30 years in good health. The chain uses TRBV7-2 and TRBJ2-3; as DNA is missing, the TRBD2 call by TCRdb cannot be tested. The CDR3 here is CASSLLSGTSGSRADTQYF.